These 31 T cell receptor beta chains came from one sample sequenced in a study of post-analysis software for immune sequencing data. Findings and caveats of the study: There were a handful of TRBV segments more frequent in patients than controls, and TRBV5-6, TRBV5-1 and TRBV20-1 were among them.

Their recognized antigens are unknown. Prepared libraries of TCR beta cDNA carried unique molecular identifiers. Via MiXCR, TCRdb re-called the PCR reads, giving one row per CDR3 protein. The sample holds approximately 730,000 distinct CDR3 sequences, roughly 46% seen once. The sample was blood. The source is a girl under 18 with multiple sclerosis.

The rearrangement joins TRBV6-2 or TRBV6-3 to TRBJ2-1; a weak D match, TRBD2 (5 bases). V shed 7 bases and J shed 1 base, with 8 bases lying between them. Germline-derived CDR1 and CDR2 are MNHEY and SVGEGT. The CDR3 runs to 13 residues. The CDR3 DNA reads as TGTGCCAGCAACAGAGGGTCCTACAATGAGCAGTTCTTC. Translated, it gives CASNRGSYNEQFF.

This clonotype has only a few counts. This chain links TRBV7-6 with TRBJ2-3; maybe TRBD2 (6 bases). The CDR3 has 16 amino acids. Germline V gene sequence: CDR1 SGHVS, CDR2 FNYEAQ. Trimming took off 5 bases at V and 0 bases at J, with 15 bases between the two ends. The CDR3: CASSPRGGTSTDTQYF. Written as DNA, the CDR3 is TGTGCCAGCAGCCCCCGCGGCGGGACGAGCACAGATACGCAGTATTTT.

This clonotype came up a few times. The gene calls are TRBV6-1 and TRBJ2-1; D gene uncertain. Germline CDR1 reads MNHNS; CDR2 reads SASEGT. V was cut by 3 bases and J by 1 base, with 13 bases left in between. This CDR3 is built from 16 residues. CDR3 sequence (DNA): TGTGCCAGCAGTGATAATTCGCGACTTTCCTACAATGAGCAGTTCTTC. Its protein product is CASSDNSRLSYNEQFF.

Notes on this clonotype: Compared with germline, one end of the junction differs, possibly owing to a read error. The rearrangement joins TRBV24-1 to TRBJ2-5; a possible D gene is TRBD1 (6 bases). This CDR3 region has 15 residues. CDR1 is KGHDR, CDR2 SFDVKD, per germline. The CDR3 nucleotides are TGTGCCTCCAGTGAGCCCGGACAGAAACAAGAGACCCAGTACTTC. Protein: CASSEPGQKQETQYF.

This clonotype was counted only a few times. J is TRBJ2-7 and V is TRBV10-1, with 7 bases fitting TRBD2. V was pared by 9 bases and J by 2 bases, with 4 bases of the junction left unmatched. The length of the CDR3 is 12 residues. Germline V gene lookup returns CDR1 WNHNN and CDR2 SYGVQD (reference sequence). The CDR3 nucleotides read TGCGCCAGTTGCAGCGGGGCCTACGAGCAGTACTTC. Amino acid sequence: CASCSGAYEQYF.

This clonotype was counted ten times or more. The chain is built from TRBV6-1 and TRBJ1-4; D gene uncertain. V was pared by 6 bases and J by 3 bases, with 11 bases between. The CDR3 length is 14 residues. Germline V gene lookup returns CDR1 MNHNS and CDR2 SASEGT. CDR3 bases: TGTGCCAGCAGGACCGGGTCGTCTAATGAAAAACTGTTTTTT. It is translated as CASRTGSSNEKLFF.

The chain is built from TRBV27 and TRBJ2-7; 9 bases are a match to TRBD1. In germline, CDR1 is MNHEY, CDR2 SMNVEV (reference sequence). The CDR3 extends over 13 amino acids. Trimming removed 8 bases from V and 5 bases from J; junction bases left unmatched: 7. This CDR3 is CASAGTGSDEQYF. The CDR3 DNA is TGTGCCAGCGCCGGGACAGGGTCGGACGAGCAGTACTTC.

V is TRBV7-8 and J is TRBJ2-5; either TRBD1 or TRBD2 may fit D (7 bases each). Germline V gives CDR1 SGHVS, CDR2 FQNEAQ. V was shortened by 5 bases and J by 9 bases, with 16 bases between the two germline ends. The length of the CDR3 is 13 residues. The DNA of the CDR3 is TGTGCCAGCAGCCCGGGGGGACAGCAGCCCCAGTACTTC. This gives the protein CASSPGGQQPQYF. The full variable domain, completed using reference TRBV7-8 and TRBJ2-5, is GAGVSQSPRYKVAKRGQDVALRCDPISGHVSLFWYQQALGQGPEFLTYFQNEAQLDKSGLPSDRFFAERPEGSVSTLKIQRTQQEDSAVYLCASSPGGQQPQYFGPGTRLLVL.

This rearrangement joins TRBV7-8 to TRBJ2-1; TRBD1 is a possible D gene (6 bases). The CDR3 is made up of 14 amino acids. V was cut by 2 bases and J by 6 bases, with 11 bases left in between. Germline CDR1 and CDR2: SGHVS and FQNEAQ. The CDR3: CASSLQGRGNEQFF. CDR3 in DNA: TGTGCCAGCAGCTTACAGGGCAGGGGCAATGAGCAGTTCTTC.

The chain combines TRBV7-2 with TRBJ2-1; TRBD2 agrees at 10 bases. Germline lookup yields CDR1 SGHTA and CDR2 FQGNSA. The CDR3 is 18 amino acids. Germline trimming cut 1 base from V and 0 bases from J; bases unmatched to any gene: 6. CDR3 DNA sequence: TGTGCCAGCAGCTTAGTACTAGCGGGATCCGGCTCCTACAATGAGCAGTTCTTC. Amino acid sequence: CASSLVLAGSGSYNEQFF. Full variable domain (missing parts from reference TRBV7-2 and TRBJ2-1): GAGVSQSPSNKVTEKGKDVELRCDPISGHTALYWYRQSLGQGLEFLIYFQGNSAPDKSGLPSDRFSAERTGGSVSTLTIQRTQQEDSAVYLCASSLVLAGSGSYNEQFFGPGTRLTVL.

This clonotype showed up just a few times. The V and J genes are TRBV12-3 or TRBV12-4 and TRBJ1-5; D possibly corresponds to TRBD1 (5 bases). The CDR3 is 15 residues long. Between the trimmed V and J ends, which lost 6 bases and 0 bases, there was a span of 12 bases. CDR3 in DNA: TGTGCCAGCAGCCACCAAGGGGTTAGCAATCAGCCCCAGCATTTT. Its protein is CASSHQGVSNQPQHF.

A few counts support this clonotype. The rearrangement uses TRBV6-5 and TRBJ2-5; D remains ambiguous. The CDR3 is made up of 15 amino acids. Germline values: CDR1 MNHEY, CDR2 SVGAGI. Trimming removed 7 bases from V and 1 base from J, with 16 bases in between. CDR3 bases: TGTGCCAGCACCGAGACCAAGGGAATCCAAGAGACCCAGTACTTC. Translation: CASTETKGIQETQYF.

This chain joins TRBV6-5 and TRBJ2-7; D gene uncertain. Germline CDR1 and CDR2: MNHEY and SVGAGI. CDR3 length: 15 amino acids. V was pared by 2 bases and J by 2 bases, with 13 bases between. The CDR3 reads CASSYGSDGAYEQYF. For the CDR3, the DNA is TGTGCCAGCAGTTACGGATCGGACGGCGCCTACGAGCAGTACTTC.

As regards this clonotype: Relative to the germline gene, one junction end is altered; a read error may explain this. The gene calls are TRBV15 and TRBJ2-7; 8 nucleotides line up with TRBD1. This CDR3 is 12 amino acids long. Looked up from germline, CDR1 is LNHNV and CDR2 is YYDKDF (reference sequence). Here the CDR3 DNA reads TGCGCCACCAGCGCGGACAGGGACGAGCAGTACTTC. The encoded protein is CATSADRDEQYF.

The rearrangement joins TRBV12-3 or TRBV12-4 to TRBJ2-7; D is possibly TRBD1 or TRBD2 (5 bases each). Trimming removed 8 bases from V and 3 bases from J, with 14 bases in between. The CDR3 sequence is 13 residues long. The CDR3 loop is CASLKDGGYEQYF. DNA for the CDR3: TGTGCCAGCCTGAAGGATGGGGGCTACGAGCAGTACTTC.

CDR3 amino acids: CASSNTGRAFF. The CDR3, as DNA: TGTGCCAGCAGCAATACAGGGAGAGCTTTCTTT. The V call is TRBV6-5, the J call TRBJ1-1, with D possibly being TRBD1 (6 bases). Germline CDR1 and CDR2: MNHEY and SVGAGI. V dropped 6 bases and J dropped 10 bases, with 12 bases sitting between them. This CDR3 comprises 11 residues.

The gene calls are TRBV6-2 or TRBV6-3 and TRBJ2-5, with 14 bases that match TRBD2. CDR3 length equals 21 residues. The V segment lost 0 bases and the J segment 4 bases; nucleotides outside the gene matches: 16. CDR1 MNHEY and CDR2 SVGEGT come from the germline V gene. This CDR3 reads CASSYSGTSGREMLFGETQYF. The DNA of the CDR3 is TGTGCCAGCAGTTACTCGGGGACTAGCGGGAGAGAGATGTTGTTCGGAGAGACCCAGTACTTC.

The rearrangement uses TRBV21-1 and TRBJ2-7; the listed D gene, TRBD1, was not tested against the DNA. TRBV21-1 is a pseudogene locus. This CDR3 region has 16 residues. The CDR3 region has the DNA TGTGCCAGCAGTCCCCAGGGACGGCAAAGCTCCTACGAGCAGTACTTC. Protein product: CASSPQGRQSSYEQYF.

This sequence joins TRBV20-1 and TRBJ2-3; 7 positions match TRBD2. The CDR3 covers 15 residues. In germline, CDR1 is DFQATT, CDR2 SNEGSKA (reference sequence). Trimming took 5 bases from V and 4 from J; bases not matched to a gene: 12. CDR3 region: CSARSGAGLSDTQYF. CDR3 bases: TGCAGTGCTCGTTCGGGAGCGGGACTGTCAGATACGCAGTATTTT.

This clonotype has a handful of counts. V gene TRBV5-5 combines with J gene TRBJ2-7; unclear D gene. In germline, CDR1 is SGHKS, CDR2 YYEKEE (reference sequence). Trimming took 4 bases from V and 2 from J, leaving 7 bases between them. The CDR3 is 12 residues long. CDR3 residues: CASSRIAYEQYF. CDR3 sequence (DNA): TGTGCCAGCAGCCGGATCGCCTACGAGCAGTACTTC.

The chain couples TRBV6-6 to TRBJ2-5; D unclear. Between the trimmed V and J ends, which lost 0 bases and 2 bases, there was a span of 7 bases. The CDR3 extends over 14 amino acids. Germline V gives CDR1 MNHNY, CDR2 SVGAGI (reference sequence). CDR3 DNA sequence: TGTGCCAGCAGTTACTCCAGGCCTCAAGAGACCCAGTACTTC. It specifies CASSYSRPQETQYF.

Regarding this clonotype: The junction departs from germline at one end; a sequencing error may be responsible. The rearrangement uses TRBV28 and TRBJ2-1; D is undetermined. Germline V gene data show CDR1 as MDHEN and CDR2 as SYDVKM. The CDR3 is 13 amino acids. The CDR3 protein is CAGSLVQSNEQFF. The CDR3 DNA follows: TGTGCCGGCAGTTTGGTACAGAGCAATGAGCAGTTCTTC.

V gene TRBV12-3 or TRBV12-4 combines with J gene TRBJ2-5, with D possibly matching TRBD2 (7 bases). Trimming shortened V by 7 bases and J by 5 bases, and 11 bases separated the two germline ends. The CDR3 has 12 amino acids. In DNA form, the CDR3 reads TGTGCCAGCACAAAGGGGGGGGAGACCCAGTACTTC. Translation: CASTKGGETQYF.

V is TRBV20-1 and J is TRBJ2-1, with 7 bases aligning to TRBD1. The CDR3 length is 14 residues. Trimming at V came to 6 bases and at J to 3 bases, leaving 8 bases not matched to a gene. Per germline, CDR1 DFQATT and CDR2 SNEGSKA (reference sequence). The CDR3 DNA reads as TGCAGTGCAGAGGACAGGCCGTACTACAATGAGCAGTTCTTC. This encodes CSAEDRPYYNEQFF.

As DNA, the CDR3 is TGTGCCAGCAGCGTAGACGCTGCTAGCGGGAGGAAAGAGACCCAGTACTTC. Translation: CASSVDAASGRKETQYF. This chain joins TRBV9 and TRBJ2-5, with 11 positions matching TRBD2. Per the germline V gene, CDR1 is SGDLS and CDR2 is YYNGEE. With 0 bases clipped from V and 3 bases from J, the junction kept 7 bases outside the gene matches. This CDR3 is built from 17 residues.

A word on this clonotype: The junction and the germline gene differ at one end; a read error may be behind it. The gene calls are TRBV15 and TRBJ2-1, with TRBD1 identical over 11 bases. The CDR3 runs to 16 residues. Germline V gives CDR1 LNHNV, CDR2 YYDKDF (reference sequence). The CDR3 DNA reads as TGTGCCGCCAGCAGAGGGGGACAGGGGGCCTACAATGAGCAGTTCTTC. It codes for CAASRGGQGAYNEQFF.

This clonotype was counted only a few times. The gene calls are TRBV2 and TRBJ2-4; tentative D call: TRBD1 (5 bases). The CDR3 contains 16 residues. The V and J ends lost 5 bases and 7 bases respectively, with 21 bases between them. CDR1 and CDR2 (germline): SNHLY, FYNNEI. The CDR3, as DNA: TGTGCCAGCAGTCCGCGGACACTAAAAAATGGGAACATTCAGTACTTC. Its protein product is CASSPRTLKNGNIQYF.

Only a few counts were recorded for this clonotype. J is TRBJ2-7 and V is TRBV27; 11 bases line up with TRBD2. Unmatched junction bases numbered 15, after V lost 2 bases and J lost 3 bases. The CDR3 is 19 residues long. Germline V gene sequence: CDR1 MNHEY, CDR2 SMNVEV (reference sequence). CDR3 in amino acids: CASSLRLAGGPGSGYEQYF. CDR3 DNA: TGTGCCAGCAGTTTACGGCTAGCGGGAGGACCGGGCTCGGGCTACGAGCAGTACTTC.

The V call is TRBV4-1, the J call TRBJ1-1; a weak D match, TRBD1 (5 bases). Trimming took 4 bases from V and 2 from J, leaving 20 bases between them. The CDR3 runs to 17 residues. Germline V CDR1 and CDR2: MGHRA, YSYEKL. The CDR3 sequence is CASSPGPFFDSNTEAFF. The CDR3 DNA is TGCGCCAGCAGCCCTGGACCATTTTTCGACAGCAACACTGAAGCTTTCTTT.

V usage is TRBV20-1 and J usage is TRBJ2-7; D not resolved. Germline V gene sequence: CDR1 DFQATT, CDR2 SNEGSKA (reference sequence). The CDR3 has 11 residues. Deletions cut 3 bases from V and 2 bases from J, with 5 bases between. The CDR3 reads CSASHAYEQYF. CDR3 in DNA: TGCAGTGCTAGTCATGCCTACGAGCAGTACTTC.

With regard to this clonotype: The junction and the germline gene differ at one end; a read error may be behind it. The chain uses TRBV4-3 and TRBJ2-7; D possibly corresponds to TRBD2 (6 bases). From germline, CDR1 is LGHNA and CDR2 YSLEER. This CDR3 spans 16 amino acids. CDR3 sequence reads: CASSQDVAVECYEQYF. In nucleotides, the CDR3 is TGCGCCAGCAGTCAAGACGTAGCGGTTGAGTGCTACGAGCAGTACTTC.